This TCR beta chain originates from a study of T cell responses to AZD1222 COVID-19 vaccine. The wider study: Second-dose intervals of approximately 4 or approximately 12 weeks were pooled. Broader study findings: It should be noted that donors were predominantly white British and more often female, and clonal diversity was possibly underestimated. Among those given AZD1222, only five or six were seropositive at baseline.

Remarks on this clone: Its cognate antigen is unknown.

This CDR3 has 12 amino acids. Germline V gene lookup returns CDR1 MNHEY and CDR2 SMNVEV (reference sequence). Trimming stripped 6 bases from V and 0 bases from J, with 6 bases between. The repertoire was sequenced with immunoSEQ multiplex PCR; TCRdb's copy has only in-frame clones and lacks some. The table records approximately 150,000 clones, roughly 92% of them present only once. The chain couples TRBV27 to TRBJ2-7; the D is unclear. The input for sequencing was peripheral blood, taken on day 0 of AZD1222 vaccination. The TCR was taken from an adult in good health. CDR3 nucleotide sequence: TGTGCCAGCAGGTCCAGCTCCTACGAGCAGTACTTC. It yields the protein CASRSSSYEQYF.